This T cell receptor (beta chain) originates from a study of post-analysis software for immune sequencing data. Study as a whole: Some patients lacked subtype; others had relapsing-remitting, secondary progressive or progressive-relapsing disease.

Prepared libraries of TCR beta cDNA carried unique molecular identifiers. T cells numbering about 0.85 to 11 million yielded cDNA molecules that totaled roughly 500,000. TCRdb reprocessed the PCR reads with MiXCR, giving one entry per CDR3 protein. The data hold around 770,000 distinct CDR3 sequences, with about half observed a single time. Only a few counts were recorded for this clonotype. Its antigen is currently unknown. The study's findings and limits: Pronounced co-clustering by F measure was evident among identically batched samples. In multiple sclerosis, normalized Chao1 diversity was significantly below that of controls.

The sample was blood. The receptor was derived from a girl aged 10 to 17 with multiple sclerosis.

The CDR3 bases are TGTGCCAGCAGTGAGGCGCCCGGGACAGGGGGACAATCACCCCTCCACTTT. Translated: CASSEAPGTGGQSPLHF. The V call is TRBV25-1, the J call TRBJ1-6; 11 bases map to TRBD1. The CDR3 spans 17 residues. The V segment lost 3 bases and the J segment 10 bases; nucleotides outside the gene matches: 11. Looked up from germline, CDR1 is MGHDK and CDR2 is SYGVNS. The variable domain in full, with the rest retrieved from reference TRBV25-1 and TRBJ1-6, is EADIYQTPRYLVIGTGKKITLECSQTMGHDKMYWYQQDPGMELHLIHYSYGVNSTEKGDLSSESTVSRIRTEHFPLTLESARPSHTSQYLCASSEAPGTGGQSPLHFGNGTRLTVT.